The 25 T cell receptor beta chains reported below all come from one sample, sequenced in a study of early T cells in non-severe SARS-CoV-2 infection (dated by TCRdb to about 2021). Library construction relied on 5' RACE. The instrument given in TCRdb is NextSeq 500. Clones were called with MiXCR by TCRdb after fastp trimmed the public reads at Q25, and only in-frame beta chains were retained. Rows with a matching CDR3 protein are joined into one entry that keeps the most common DNA and genes. Within this sample are roughly 120,000 distinct CDR3 sequences, with roughly 12% of them counted one time only. The ten biggest clones cover around 4% of the sample. The sequenced sample was whole blood, obtained at baseline. Receptor source: an adult who was a healthcare worker with PCR-confirmed SARS-CoV-2 infection or an uninfected control (not recorded which).

This chain links TRBV20-1 with TRBJ1-6, with D unresolved. Germline CDR1 and CDR2: DFQATT and SNEGSKA (reference sequence). V lost 5 bases to trimming and J lost 1 base, with 6 bases between them. The CDR3 has 13 residues. This CDR3 is CSALLSYNSPLHF. CDR3 nucleotides: TGCAGTGCTCTGCTGTCCTATAATTCACCCCTCCACTTT.

In nucleotides, the CDR3 is TGCGCCAGCAGCTTGAGGGGCCCGATCTTTATTAATGAAAAACTGTTTTTT. Residues: CASSLRGPIFINEKLFF. V gene TRBV5-1 combines with J gene TRBJ1-4; weak D call: TRBD1 (5 bases). Trimming took 1 base from V and 4 from J, leaving 17 bases between them. Looked up from germline, CDR1 is SGHRS and CDR2 is YFSETQ. The CDR3 consists of 17 residues. Full variable domain (outside the CDR3, taken from reference TRBV5-1 and TRBJ1-4): KAGVTQTPRYLIKTRGQQVTLSCSPISGHRSVSWYQQTPGQGLQFLFEYFSETQRNKGNFPGRFSGRQFSNSRSEMNVSTLELGDSALYLCASSLRGPIFINEKLFFGSGTQLSVL.

This clonotype was seen ten or more times. The chain joins TRBV12-3 or TRBV12-4 to TRBJ1-4, with 7 bases matching TRBD1. The CDR3 runs 15 residues. J was trimmed by 1 base and V by 5 bases; bases with no gene match: 4. The CDR3 DNA follows: TGTGCCAGCAGTACCAGACAGGGAACTAATGAAAAACTGTTTTTT. This gives the protein CASSTRQGTNEKLFF.

This clonotype was seen only a few times. The rearrangement uses TRBV20-1 and TRBJ1-5, with D perhaps matching TRBD1 (6 bases). Per the germline V gene, CDR1 is DFQATT and CDR2 is SNEGSKA (reference sequence). The CDR3 contains 16 residues. Trimming removed 4 bases at V and 1 base at J, with 17 bases between. CDR3 protein: CSANDPGAGSNQPQHF. CDR3 DNA sequence: TGCAGTGCTAACGATCCAGGGGCGGGAAGCAATCAGCCCCAGCATTTT.

The rearrangement joins TRBV7-2 to TRBJ2-2, with a tentative D call TRBD1 (5 bases). V lost 1 base and J 6 bases, leaving 9 bases between the germline ends. Per the germline V gene, CDR1 is SGHTA and CDR2 is FQGNSA. The CDR3 length is 14 residues. The CDR3 loop reads CASSLGGSPGELFF. The CDR3 region has the DNA TGTGCCAGCAGCTTAGGGGGCAGTCCCGGGGAGCTGTTTTTT.

This clonotype was seen a handful of times. The V and J genes are TRBV21-1 and TRBJ2-5; the DNA was not compared with TRBD1, the D call given in the table. TRBV21-1 is tagged as a pseudogene. The CDR3 loop spans 19 amino acids. CDR3 DNA: TGTGCCAGCAGCAACGGGGGGCCTCGTAGCGCCCAGTACCAAGAGACCCAGTACTTC. Protein: CASSNGGPRSAQYQETQYF.

This clonotype was recorded a few times. The chain has TRBV12-5 and TRBJ2-1; a possible D gene is TRBD1 (5 bases). This CDR3 is built from 15 residues. The V gene lost 6 bases and the J gene lost 1 base, with 13 bases spanning the gap. CDR1 LGHNT and CDR2 FRNRAP come from the germline V gene. The DNA of the CDR3 is TGTGCTAGTGGCCAGGGCCTGAGGTCCTACAATGAGCAGTTCTTC. It translates to CASGQGLRSYNEQFF.

In this sample, this clonotype turned up a few times. The rearrangement links TRBV18 to TRBJ1-1, with D maybe TRBD1 (5 bases). This CDR3 is built from 15 residues. Germline-derived CDR1 and CDR2 are KGHSH and LQKENI. Trimming removed 1 base at V and 0 bases at J, with 9 bases between. The CDR3: CASSPLAGMNTEAFF. The CDR3 nucleotides are TGTGCCAGCTCACCACTGGCAGGGATGAACACTGAAGCTTTCTTT.

The gene calls are TRBV5-1 and TRBJ2-6, with D possibly TRBD2 on 5 matching bases. The CDR3 consists of 20 residues. Germline CDR1 SGHRS, CDR2 YFSETQ. The V end lost 0 bases, the J end lost 2 bases, and 21 bases lay between the germline ends. The CDR3, as DNA: TGCGCCAGCAGCTTGGCCGCTTCGCAGCCCGGGATAGCTGGGGCCAACGTCCTGACTTTC. This codes for CASSLAASQPGIAGANVLTF.

The V call is TRBV5-1, the J call TRBJ2-7, with TRBD1 identical over 9 bases. Trimming took 2 bases from V and 4 from J; bases not matched to a gene: 13. CDR1 is SGHRS, CDR2 YFSETQ, per germline. CDR3 length equals 17 residues. The CDR3 loop reads CASSLDYPGQGPYEQYF. The CDR3 region has the DNA TGCGCCAGCAGCTTAGATTATCCGGGACAGGGCCCTTACGAGCAGTACTTC. Full variable domain (remainder filled in from reference TRBV5-1 and TRBJ2-7): KAGVTQTPRYLIKTRGQQVTLSCSPISGHRSVSWYQQTPGQGLQFLFEYFSETQRNKGNFPGRFSGRQFSNSRSEMNVSTLELGDSALYLCASSLDYPGQGPYEQYFGPGTRLTVT.

The chain links TRBV15 to TRBJ2-2, with D maybe TRBD1 (6 bases). V was pared by 1 base and J by 0 bases, with 9 bases between. This CDR3 is built from 16 residues. Germline CDR1 and CDR2: LNHNV and YYDKDF (reference sequence). The CDR3 DNA reads as TGTGCCACCAGCAGAGTCGGGACACCGAACACCGGGGAGCTGTTTTTT. Amino acids: CATSRVGTPNTGELFF.

A few counts support this clonotype. CDR3 protein: CASSAEAKNIQYF. Written as DNA, the CDR3 is TGTGCCAGCAGCGCGGAAGCCAAAAACATTCAGTACTTC. The V call is TRBV6-2 or TRBV6-3, the J call TRBJ2-4; D is undetermined. The CDR3 runs 13 residues. V was clipped by 6 bases and J by 0 bases, with 6 bases between them. Germline V gene sequence: CDR1 MNHEY, CDR2 SVGEGT.

The gene calls are TRBV12-3 or TRBV12-4 and TRBJ1-6, with D perhaps TRBD1 (6 bases). The V and J ends lost 6 bases and 9 bases respectively, with 18 bases between them. The CDR3 has 15 residues. The CDR3 sequence is CASSRKQGGGSPLHF. CDR3 in DNA: TGTGCCAGCAGCCGGAAACAGGGTGGTGGTTCACCCCTCCACTTT.

This clonotype was seen many times. At one end, the junction sequence differs from germline, possibly due to a read error. The rearrangement links TRBV28 to TRBJ1-5, with unresolved D. Germline CDR1 MDHEN, CDR2 SYDVKM. The CDR3 sequence is 13 residues long. The CDR3 region has the DNA TGTGCCAGCACCCCGCGGGCATATCACCCCCAGCATTTT. Residues: CASTPRAYHPQHF.

This clonotype was detected ten times or more. V usage is TRBV4-1 and J usage is TRBJ1-5, with no clear D. The CDR3 is 16 amino acids. V was shortened by 4 bases and J by 5 bases, with 18 bases between the two germline ends. From germline, CDR1 is MGHRA and CDR2 YSYEKL. The CDR3 spells CASSRSAVLTDQPQHF. The CDR3 nucleotides read TGCGCCAGCAGCCGATCGGCAGTCTTGACTGATCAGCCCCAGCATTTT.

A few counts support this clonotype. J is TRBJ2-7 and V is TRBV2; TRBD2 agrees at 7 bases. The CDR3 is 11 amino acids. Germline V gene lookup returns CDR1 SNHLY and CDR2 FYNNEI. Trimming cost V 8 bases and J 4 bases; bases outside gene matches: 2. The CDR3 DNA sequence: TGTGCCAGCGGGAGGGAGTACGAGCAGTACTTC. Protein sequence: CASGREYEQYF.

This clonotype has only a few counts. This sequence joins TRBV7-9 and TRBJ1-4; possible D gene TRBD1, 6 bases. The V end was cut by 5 bases, the J end by 6 bases, with 19 bases between. Germline lookup yields CDR1 SEHNR and CDR2 FQNEAQ (reference sequence). The CDR3 is 16 residues long. The CDR3: CASSLDRDTEYEKLFF. In DNA, the CDR3 is TGTGCCAGCAGCCTGGACCGGGACACGGAATATGAAAAACTGTTTTTT.

The gene calls are TRBV27 and TRBJ1-1, with a weak D call TRBD1 (6 bases). V dropped 8 bases and J dropped 0 bases, with 16 bases sitting between them. The CDR3 is 15 amino acids. Germline V gene sequence: CDR1 MNHEY, CDR2 SMNVEV (reference sequence). The CDR3 region is CASFNGGRMNTEAFF. The CDR3 DNA sequence: TGTGCCAGCTTTAACGGGGGCAGGATGAACACTGAAGCTTTCTTT.

The chain carries TRBV12-3 or TRBV12-4 and TRBJ2-5; perhaps TRBD1 as D (5 bases). The CDR3 runs 15 residues. V was shortened by 5 bases and J by 0 bases, with 13 bases between the two germline ends. CDR3 DNA: TGTGCCAGCAGTCGAAGTTGGACAAACCAAGAGACCCAGTACTTC. Its translation: CASSRSWTNQETQYF.

This chain connects TRBV18 to TRBJ2-7; D remains unclear. The ends were cut back, 2 bases at V and 4 bases at J, with 9 bases in the middle. This CDR3 has 13 amino acids. Germline loops: CDR1 KGHSH, CDR2 LQKENI. DNA for the CDR3: TGTGCCAGCTCACCATATCCTAATTACGAGCAGTACTTC. Protein product: CASSPYPNYEQYF. Full variable domain (rest looked up from reference TRBV18 and TRBJ2-7): NAGVMQNPRHLVRRRGQEARLRCSPMKGHSHVYWYRQLPEEGLKFMVYLQKENIIDESGMPKERFSAEFPKEGPSILRIQQVVRGDSAAYFCASSPYPNYEQYFGPGTRLTVT.

This clonotype was picked up a small number of times. V usage is TRBV27 and J usage is TRBJ1-1; 7 bases are shared with TRBD1. The V and J ends lost 4 bases and 0 bases, in that order; junction bases with no gene match: 2. The CDR3 totals 14 residues. Looked up from germline, CDR1 is MNHEY and CDR2 is SMNVEV (reference sequence). CDR3 nucleotide sequence: TGTGCCAGCAGTTGGGACAGCTTGAACACTGAAGCTTTCTTT. This sequence encodes CASSWDSLNTEAFF.

This clonotype was counted only a few times. The chain has TRBV5-1 and TRBJ2-2; 7 bases match TRBD2. This CDR3 has 14 amino acids. Germline V gives CDR1 SGHRS, CDR2 YFSETQ. V was clipped by 1 base and J by 6 bases; unmatched bases: 3. This chain's CDR3 is CASSLTSEAGELFF. In DNA, the CDR3 is TGCGCCAGCAGCTTGACTAGCGAGGCCGGGGAGCTGTTTTTT.

This clonotype was seen many times. The chain uses TRBV6-5 and TRBJ1-1; D is unclear. The CDR3 consists of 12 residues. Per germline, CDR1 MNHEY and CDR2 SVGAGI. The V end lost 2 bases, the J end lost 6 bases, and 7 bases lay between the germline ends. In DNA, the CDR3 is TGTGCCAGCAGTTACGTCGGGGCTGAAGCTTTCTTT. Its protein is CASSYVGAEAFF.

This rearrangement joins TRBV6-4 to TRBJ1-1; no clear D gene. V lost 7 bases and J 0 bases, leaving 12 bases between the germline ends. CDR3 size: 14 residues. Germline V lookup: CDR1 MRHNA, CDR2 SNTAGT. The DNA of the CDR3 is TGTGCCAGCAATGAGGAAAACATGAACACTGAAGCTTTCTTT. It is translated as CASNEENMNTEAFF.

This clonotype has only a few counts. The CDR3 nucleotides are TGCGCCAGCAGCTTGGGGGGGTACCCTGGGCTCAATGAGCAGTTCTTC. It encodes CASSLGGYPGLNEQFF. J is TRBJ2-1 and V is TRBV5-1; D assignment may be TRBD1 or TRBD2 (5 bases each). CDR1 and CDR2 from the germline V gene are SGHRS and YFSETQ. This CDR3 contains 16 residues. The V and J ends lost 0 bases and 6 bases respectively, with 16 bases between them.